Each of the 21 T cell receptor beta chains below was sequenced from the same sample in a study of blood T cell repertoires in COVID-19. Data came from immunoSEQ multiplex PCR; TCRdb stores just in-frame clones and leaves some out. The sample has 95,000 to 150,000 clones, around 76% seen once. Sequencing was done on a sample of peripheral blood. The receptors come from a man in his sixties or seventies with acute or convalescent COVID-19.

This clone showed up many times. V and J are TRBV3-1 (or the pseudogene TRBV3-2) and TRBJ1-2, with a weak D call TRBD1 (6 bases). Germline V gives CDR1 LGHDT, CDR2 YNNKEL (reference sequence). V was cut by 1 base and J by 7 bases, with 13 bases left in between. The CDR3 runs 14 residues. The chain's CDR3 is CASSQGETGSGYTF. CDR3 sequence (DNA): TGTGCCAGCAGCCAAGGGGAAACAGGGAGTGGCTACACCTTC.

This rearrangement joins TRBV5-1 to TRBJ2-5; D is perhaps TRBD1 (6 bases). Looked up from germline, CDR1 is SGHRS and CDR2 is YFSETQ. The CDR3 runs to 13 residues. Trimming took 6 bases from V and 4 from J, leaving 13 bases between them. The CDR3 protein is CASTIQGPETQYF. The CDR3 DNA reads TGCGCCAGCACGATACAGGGACCAGAGACCCAGTACTTC.

The chain couples TRBV11-3 to TRBJ2-7; a weak D match, TRBD1 (5 bases). Germline CDR1 reads SGHNT; CDR2 reads YENEEA. This CDR3 region has 14 residues. V was cut by 2 bases and J by 3 bases, with 11 bases left in between. In DNA, the CDR3 is TGTGCCAGCAGCTTACGGGCCCAGGGCTACGAGCAGTACTTC. It translates to CASSLRAQGYEQYF.

V usage is TRBV3-1 (or the pseudogene TRBV3-2) and J usage is TRBJ1-2; D is possibly TRBD1 (6 bases). The germline V gene encodes CDR1 LGHDT and CDR2 YNNKEL (reference sequence). This CDR3 spans 15 amino acids. V shed 1 base and J shed 5 bases, with 14 bases lying between them. The CDR3 nucleotides are TGTGCCAGCAGCCAAGTAAACGGGGGGCAGTATGGCTACACCTTC. This codes for CASSQVNGGQYGYTF.

The rearrangement joins TRBV12-5 to TRBJ1-2; D remains ambiguous. CDR3 length: 12 amino acids. V was clipped by 3 bases and J by 3 bases, with 5 bases between them. CDR1 LGHNT and CDR2 FRNRAP come from the germline V gene. The CDR3 is CASGFPYYGYTF. The CDR3 coding sequence is TGTGCTAGTGGTTTCCCCTACTATGGCTACACCTTC.

This chain joins TRBV19 and TRBJ1-2; D is perhaps TRBD1 (6 bases). CDR1 LNHDA and CDR2 SQIVND come from the germline V gene (reference sequence). The V and J ends lost 1 base and 0 bases respectively, with 12 bases between them. The CDR3 totals 16 residues. In DNA form, the CDR3 reads TGTGCCAGTAGTATAGTCGCAGGGGAGACTAACTATGGCTACACCTTC. It yields the protein CASSIVAGETNYGYTF.

This clone was picked up a small number of times. The chain links TRBV7-6 to TRBJ1-1; 7 bases map to TRBD1. Germline V gene lookup returns CDR1 SGHVS and CDR2 FNYEAQ. Unmatched junction bases numbered 5, after V lost 3 bases and J lost 4 bases. There are 14 residues in the CDR3. The CDR3 DNA reads as TGTGCCAGCAGCTTGAACAGGGGTTTCACTGAAGCTTTCTTT. This encodes CASSLNRGFTEAFF.

The V gene is TRBV19, the J gene TRBJ1-5; D call uncertain. The V end was cut by 4 bases, the J end by 2 bases, with 15 bases between. Germline values: CDR1 LNHDA, CDR2 SQIVND (reference sequence). CDR3 size: 16 residues. In nucleotides, the CDR3 is TGTGCCAGTAGTACGTTTGGGGAGAGCCGCAATCAGCCCCAGCATTTT. Encoded protein: CASSTFGESRNQPQHF. The full variable domain, completed using reference TRBV19 and TRBJ1-5, is DGGITQSPKYLFRKEGQNVTLSCEQNLNHDAMYWYRQDPGQGLRLIYYSQIVNDFQKGDIAEGYSVSREKKESFPLTVTSAQKNPTAFYLCASSTFGESRNQPQHFGDGTRLSIL.

This chain joins TRBV10-3 and TRBJ1-6; TRBD1 aligns across 7 bases. This CDR3 contains 15 residues. V lost 1 base to trimming and J lost 9 bases; unmatched junction nucleotides: 6. CDR1 and CDR2 from the germline V gene are ENHRY and SYGVKD. The CDR3, as DNA: TGTGCCATCAGTGAGTACGGGGACAGTAGTTCACCCCTCCACTTT. Residues: CAISEYGDSSSPLHF.

The genes are TRBV9 and TRBJ1-1; tentatively, D is TRBD1 (5 bases). The V and J ends lost 3 bases and 5 bases respectively, with 17 bases between them. This CDR3 contains 15 residues. Germline V CDR1 and CDR2: SGDLS, YYNGEE. CDR3 coding DNA: TGTGCCAGCAGCGCCCTGCAGGGAGGTCGGACTGAAGCTTTCTTT. It is translated as CASSALQGGRTEAFF.

The V gene is TRBV2, the J gene TRBJ1-1; D gene uncertain. Germline CDR1 and CDR2: SNHLY and FYNNEI. V lost 4 bases and J lost 4, with 4 bases in between. This CDR3 region has 11 residues. The CDR3 DNA follows: TGTGCCAGCAGTGCCGGCACTGAAGCTTTCTTT. Protein sequence: CASSAGTEAFF.

The chain combines TRBV7-2 with TRBJ1-1, with TRBD1 matching 8 bases. The germline V gene encodes CDR1 SGHTA and CDR2 FQGNSA. The length of the CDR3 is 13 residues. After removal of 5 bases from V and 6 bases from J, the junction contained 5 bases not matched to a gene. In DNA, the CDR3 is TGTGCCAGCAGCAAACAGGGGGTCTCTGAAGCTTTCTTT. This sequence encodes CASSKQGVSEAFF.

Only a few counts were recorded for this clone. The gene calls are TRBV7-3 and TRBJ1-5; D not resolved. Between the trimmed V and J ends, which lost 0 bases and 6 bases, there was a span of 6 bases. Germline CDR1 and CDR2: SGHTA and FQGTGA. CDR3 size: 13 residues. The CDR3 reads CASSLTWAQPQHF. The CDR3 DNA sequence: TGTGCCAGCAGCTTAACGTGGGCTCAGCCCCAGCATTTT.

This chain joins TRBV12-3 or TRBV12-4 and TRBJ1-1; D call uncertain. The CDR3 covers 13 residues. The V gene lost 3 bases and the J gene lost 8 bases, with 13 bases spanning the gap. The CDR3: CASSFSLGGEAFF. In DNA, the CDR3 is TGTGCCAGCAGTTTTAGTCTTGGAGGCGAAGCTTTCTTT.

The chain combines TRBV27 with TRBJ1-1; maybe TRBD1 (6 bases). The CDR3 is 13 residues long. Germline CDR1 is MNHEY and CDR2 is SMNVEV (reference sequence). V was pared by 2 bases and J by 3 bases, with 7 bases between. Here the CDR3 DNA reads TGTGCCAGCAGTTTAAACAGGGACACTGAAGCTTTCTTT. Encoded protein: CASSLNRDTEAFF.

Turning to this clone: The sample holds other DNA sequences that translate to the same CDR3. This chain uses TRBV19 with TRBJ1-1; the D is unclear. The germline gives CDR1 LNHDA, CDR2 SQIVND (reference sequence). Between the trimmed V and J ends, which lost 2 bases and 1 base, there was a span of 5 bases. The CDR3 sequence is 13 residues long. The CDR3 loop is CASSIRGNTEAFF. Here the CDR3 DNA reads TGTGCCAGTAGTATAAGAGGGAACACTGAAGCTTTCTTT. Combining the CDR3 with reference TRBV19 and TRBJ1-1 gives the whole variable domain DGGITQSPKYLFRKEGQNVTLSCEQNLNHDAMYWYRQDPGQGLRLIYYSQIVNDFQKGDIAEGYSVSREKKESFPLTVTSAQKNPTAFYLCASSIRGNTEAFFGQGTRLTVV.

The chain recombines TRBV7-2 with TRBJ1-6, with D hard to call. The germline V gene encodes CDR1 SGHTA and CDR2 FQGNSA. The CDR3 sequence is 13 residues long. V lost 3 bases to trimming and J lost 8 bases, with 8 bases between them. CDR3 in DNA: TGTGCCAGCAGCTTTTTCACGGATTCACCCCTCCACTTT. It yields the protein CASSFFTDSPLHF.

V usage is TRBV15 and J usage is TRBJ1-1, with D perhaps TRBD1 (5 bases). CDR1 and CDR2 from the germline V gene are LNHNV and YYDKDF (reference sequence). V was pared by 2 bases and J by 1 base, with 11 bases between. The CDR3 is 15 residues long. In DNA form, the CDR3 reads TGTGCCACCAGCAGAATCTACAGGTCGAACACTGAAGCTTTCTTT. Its protein is CATSRIYRSNTEAFF.

This chain connects TRBV7-2 to TRBJ2-7; 10 bases agree with TRBD2. Germline V lookup: CDR1 SGHTA, CDR2 FQGNSA. The CDR3 is made up of 14 amino acids. Trimming took 6 bases from V and 4 from J; bases not matched to a gene: 6. This CDR3 reads CASRHSGGFYEQYF. In DNA, the CDR3 is TGTGCCAGCAGGCATAGCGGGGGGTTTTACGAGCAGTACTTC. Based on the CDR3 plus reference TRBV7-2 and TRBJ2-7, the full variable domain is GAGVSQSPSNKVTEKGKDVELRCDPISGHTALYWYRQSLGQGLEFLIYFQGNSAPDKSGLPSDRFSAERTGGSVSTLTIQRTQQEDSAVYLCASRHSGGFYEQYFGPGTRLTVT.

The DNA for the CDR3 is TGCGCCAGCAGTGAGTACCAGGTACACACCGGGGAGCTGTTTTTT. It yields the protein CASSEYQVHTGELFF. The rearrangement joins TRBV10-1 to TRBJ2-2; no clear D. The CDR3 runs to 15 residues. Germline values: CDR1 WNHNN, CDR2 SYGVQD (reference sequence). V was cut by 1 base and J by 3 bases, with 9 bases left in between.

The rearrangement uses TRBV2 and TRBJ2-2, with D possibly matching TRBD1 (5 bases). The CDR3 has 15 amino acids. V lost 6 bases and J lost 3, with 14 bases in between. Germline lookup yields CDR1 SNHLY and CDR2 FYNNEI. CDR3 sequence reads: CASRSQGGDTGELFF. The DNA for the CDR3 is TGTGCCAGCAGGTCGCAGGGTGGGGACACCGGGGAGCTGTTTTTT.